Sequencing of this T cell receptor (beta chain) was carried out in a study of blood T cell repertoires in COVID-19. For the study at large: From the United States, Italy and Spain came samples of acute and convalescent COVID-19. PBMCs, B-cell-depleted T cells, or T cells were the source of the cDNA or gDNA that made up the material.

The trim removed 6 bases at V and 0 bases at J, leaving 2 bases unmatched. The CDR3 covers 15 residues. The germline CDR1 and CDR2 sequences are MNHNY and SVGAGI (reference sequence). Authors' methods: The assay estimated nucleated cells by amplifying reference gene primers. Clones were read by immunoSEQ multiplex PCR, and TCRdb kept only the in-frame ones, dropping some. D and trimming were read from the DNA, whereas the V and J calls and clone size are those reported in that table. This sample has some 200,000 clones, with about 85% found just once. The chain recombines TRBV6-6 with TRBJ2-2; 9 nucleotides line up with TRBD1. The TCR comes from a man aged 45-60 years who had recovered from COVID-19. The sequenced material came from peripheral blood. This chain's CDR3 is CASSGQGPNTGELFF. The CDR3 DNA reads TGTGCCAGCAGCGGACAGGGGCCGAACACCGGGGAGCTGTTTTTT.